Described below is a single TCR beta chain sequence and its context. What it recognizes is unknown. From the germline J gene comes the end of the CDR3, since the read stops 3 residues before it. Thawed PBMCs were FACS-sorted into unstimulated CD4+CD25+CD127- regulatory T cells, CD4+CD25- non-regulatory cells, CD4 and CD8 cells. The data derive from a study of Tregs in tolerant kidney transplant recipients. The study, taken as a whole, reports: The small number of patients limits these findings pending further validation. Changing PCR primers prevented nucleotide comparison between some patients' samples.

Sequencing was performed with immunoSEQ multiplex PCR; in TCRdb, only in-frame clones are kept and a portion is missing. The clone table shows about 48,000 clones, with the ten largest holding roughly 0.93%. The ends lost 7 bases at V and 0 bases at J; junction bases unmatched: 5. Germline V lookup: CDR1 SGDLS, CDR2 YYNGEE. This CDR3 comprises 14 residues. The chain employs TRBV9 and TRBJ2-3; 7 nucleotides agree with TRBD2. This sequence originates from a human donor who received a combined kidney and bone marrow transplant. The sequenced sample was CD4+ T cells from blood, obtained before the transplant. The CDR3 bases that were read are TGTGCCAGCTCAACGGGACTAAGCACAGATACG. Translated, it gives CASSTGLSTDT. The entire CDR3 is CASSTGLSTDTQYF.